This paragraph covers one T cell receptor beta chain sequence. What it binds is unknown. Next came a second PCR, run for about 7 to 12 cycles, which used a sample-barcoded 5' primer along with a J-beta primer mix. TCRdb processed the 5' RACE reads anew with MiXCR; each CDR3 protein has one entry. The sample gives about 670,000 distinct CDR3 sequences, over 40% of which show up once; 30% is in the top ten. These data are taken from a study of blood T cells in healthy people across ages. Findings of the study overall: Estimates drawn from one million T cells were deemed to understate diversity.

Germline CDR1 and CDR2: DFQATT and SNEGSKA (reference sequence). The ends were cut back, 3 bases at V and 5 bases at J, with 17 bases in the middle. This CDR3 has 15 residues. The receptor was derived from a man older than 75 in good health. The rearrangement uses TRBV20-1 and TRBJ1-5, with a weak D call TRBD1 (6 bases). Material for sequencing was blood. The CDR3 bases are TGCAGTGCTAGCGCCTCCGGGACAAGAGATCAGCCCCAGCATTTT. Translating it yields CSASASGTRDQPQHF.